This T cell receptor beta chain was found in a study of OX40 agonist ivuxolimab in advanced cancers. Whole-study results and caveats: Clonal expansion by week 6 occurred in CD4+ and CD8+ blood T cells (at 0.1 to 3.0 mg/kg).

Sequenced by immunoSEQ multiplex PCR; TCRdb stores in-frame clones only, minus some. The sample yields approximately 86,000 clones, approximately 90% seen once. On this clone: The antigen is undetermined.

CDR1 and CDR2 from the germline V gene are SGHTA and FQGTGA. The CDR3 loop spans 13 amino acids. Deletions cut 5 bases from V and 10 bases from J, with 15 bases between. This sequence originates from an adult with an advanced solid tumor such as melanoma, head and neck, liver or kidney cancer. V usage is TRBV7-3 and J usage is TRBJ2-1; TRBD1 or TRBD2 may be the D gene (5 bases each). Material: CD4+ or CD8+ T cells sorted from blood, obtained in a trial of the OX40 agonist ivuxolimab. CDR3 sequence: CASSAPGTAEQFF. The CDR3 DNA reads as TGTGCCAGCAGCGCGCCCGGGACCGCGGAGCAGTTCTTC.